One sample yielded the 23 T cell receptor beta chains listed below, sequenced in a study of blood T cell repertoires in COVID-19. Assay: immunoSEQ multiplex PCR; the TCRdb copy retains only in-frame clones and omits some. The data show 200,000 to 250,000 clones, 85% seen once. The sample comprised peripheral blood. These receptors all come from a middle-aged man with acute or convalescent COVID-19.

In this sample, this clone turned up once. CDR3 nucleotide sequence: TGCGCGAGCCGGGGGTTTGGGACCGGGGAGCTGTTTTTT. Protein: CASRGFGTGELFF. The V and J genes are TRBV10-2 and TRBJ2-2; D is perhaps TRBD2 (6 bases). This CDR3 is 13 amino acids long. The germline V gene encodes CDR1 WSHSY and CDR2 SAAADI.

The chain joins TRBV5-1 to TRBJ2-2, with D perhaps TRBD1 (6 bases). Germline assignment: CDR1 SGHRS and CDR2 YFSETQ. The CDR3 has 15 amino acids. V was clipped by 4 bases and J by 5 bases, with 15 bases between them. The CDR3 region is CASSPRAGDTGELFF. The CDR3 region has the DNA TGCGCCAGCAGCCCTCGGGCAGGGGATACCGGGGAGCTGTTTTTT.

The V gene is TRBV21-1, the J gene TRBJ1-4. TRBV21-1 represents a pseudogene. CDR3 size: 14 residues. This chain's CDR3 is CASSKGGAGEKLFF. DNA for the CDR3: TGTGCCAGCAGCAAAGGCGGGGCTGGGGAAAAACTGTTTTTT.

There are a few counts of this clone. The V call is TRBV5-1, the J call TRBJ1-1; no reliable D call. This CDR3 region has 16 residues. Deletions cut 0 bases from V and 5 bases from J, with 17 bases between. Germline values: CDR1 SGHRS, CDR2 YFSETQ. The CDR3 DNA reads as TGCGCCAGCAGCTTGGAACCCGCTTCCCGCGAGACTGAAGCTTTCTTT. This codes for CASSLEPASRETEAFF.

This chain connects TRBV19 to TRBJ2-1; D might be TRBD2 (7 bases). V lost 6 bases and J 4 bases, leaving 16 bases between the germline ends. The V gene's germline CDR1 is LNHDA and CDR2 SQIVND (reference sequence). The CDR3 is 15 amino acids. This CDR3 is CASSRGGGTYNEQFF. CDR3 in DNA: TGTGCCAGTAGCAGGGGAGGGGGTACGTACAATGAGCAGTTCTTC.

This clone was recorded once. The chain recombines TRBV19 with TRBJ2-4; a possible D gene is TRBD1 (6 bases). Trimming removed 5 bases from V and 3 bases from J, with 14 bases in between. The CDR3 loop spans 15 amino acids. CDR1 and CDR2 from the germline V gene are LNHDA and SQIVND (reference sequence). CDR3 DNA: TGTGCCAGTAGTGCCAGGGGCTTCGACAAAAACATTCAGTACTTC. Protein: CASSARGFDKNIQYF.

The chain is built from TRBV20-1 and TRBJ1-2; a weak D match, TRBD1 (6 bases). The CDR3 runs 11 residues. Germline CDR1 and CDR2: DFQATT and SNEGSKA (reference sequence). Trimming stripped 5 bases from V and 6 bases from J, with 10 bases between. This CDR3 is CSASDRHGYTF. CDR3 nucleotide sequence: TGCAGTGCTTCTGACAGGCATGGCTACACCTTC.

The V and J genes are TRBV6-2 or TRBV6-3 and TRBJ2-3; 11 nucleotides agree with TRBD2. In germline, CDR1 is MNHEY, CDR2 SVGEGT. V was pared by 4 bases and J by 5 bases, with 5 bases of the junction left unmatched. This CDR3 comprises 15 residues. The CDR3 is CASSLLAGVKDTQYF. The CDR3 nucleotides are TGTGCCAGCAGTTTACTAGCGGGGGTGAAAGATACGCAGTATTTT.

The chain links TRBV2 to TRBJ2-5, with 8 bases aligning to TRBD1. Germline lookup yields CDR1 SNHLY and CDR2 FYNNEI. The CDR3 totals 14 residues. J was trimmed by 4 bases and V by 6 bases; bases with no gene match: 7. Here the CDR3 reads CASRVGQGAETQYF. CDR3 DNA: TGTGCCAGCAGGGTGGGGCAGGGGGCAGAGACCCAGTACTTC.

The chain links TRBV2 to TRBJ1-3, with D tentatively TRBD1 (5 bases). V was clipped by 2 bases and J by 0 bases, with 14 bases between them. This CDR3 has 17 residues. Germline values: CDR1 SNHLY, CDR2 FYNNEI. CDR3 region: CASSELGLLSSGNTIYF. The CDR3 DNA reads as TGTGCCAGCAGTGAACTGGGACTCCTGAGCTCTGGAAACACCATATATTTT.

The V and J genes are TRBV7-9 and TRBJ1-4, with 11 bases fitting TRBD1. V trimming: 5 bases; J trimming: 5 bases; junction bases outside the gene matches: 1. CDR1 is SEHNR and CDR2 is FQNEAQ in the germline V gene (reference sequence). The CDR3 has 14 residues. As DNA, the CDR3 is TGTGCCAGCAGCCGGACAGGGGGCAATGAAAAACTGTTTTTT. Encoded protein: CASSRTGGNEKLFF.

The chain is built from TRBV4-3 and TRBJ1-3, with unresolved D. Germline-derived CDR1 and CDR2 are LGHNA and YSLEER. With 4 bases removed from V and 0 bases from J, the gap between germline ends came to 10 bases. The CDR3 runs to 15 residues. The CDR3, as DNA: TGCGCCAGCAGCCTGGCTGATTCCTCTGGAAACACCATATATTTT. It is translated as CASSLADSSGNTIYF.

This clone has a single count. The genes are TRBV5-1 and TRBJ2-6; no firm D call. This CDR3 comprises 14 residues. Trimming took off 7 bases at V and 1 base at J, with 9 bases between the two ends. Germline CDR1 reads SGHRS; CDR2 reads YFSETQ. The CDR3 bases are TGCGCCAGCTGCGAGGATTCTGGGGCCAACGTCCTGACTTTC. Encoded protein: CASCEDSGANVLTF.

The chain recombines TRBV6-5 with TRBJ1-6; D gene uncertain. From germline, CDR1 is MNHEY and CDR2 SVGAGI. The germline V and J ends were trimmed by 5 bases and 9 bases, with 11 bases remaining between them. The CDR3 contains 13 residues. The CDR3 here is CASSLLLSSPLHF. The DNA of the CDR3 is TGTGCCAGCAGTCTTCTCCTCTCTTCACCCCTCCACTTT.

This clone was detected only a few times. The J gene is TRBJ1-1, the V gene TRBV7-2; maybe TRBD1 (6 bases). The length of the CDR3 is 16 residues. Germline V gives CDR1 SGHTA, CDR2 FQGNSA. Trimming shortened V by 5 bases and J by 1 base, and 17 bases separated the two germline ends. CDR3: CASSPVQGGENTEAFF. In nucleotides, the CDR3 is TGTGCCAGCAGCCCAGTACAGGGTGGGGAGAACACTGAAGCTTTCTTT.

The CDR3 here is CASRTQGFYGYTF. The CDR3 region has the DNA TGTGCCAGCAGAACCCAGGGATTTTATGGCTACACCTTC. This chain links TRBV6-6 with TRBJ1-2; D might be TRBD1 (5 bases). Germline V gives CDR1 MNHNY, CDR2 SVGAGI (reference sequence). The CDR3 loop spans 13 amino acids. Trimming removed 6 bases from V and 5 bases from J, with 13 bases in between.

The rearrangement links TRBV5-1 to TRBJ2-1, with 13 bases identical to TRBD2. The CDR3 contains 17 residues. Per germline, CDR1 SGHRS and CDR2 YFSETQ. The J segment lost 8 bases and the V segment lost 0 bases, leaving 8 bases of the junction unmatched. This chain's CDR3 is CASSLGLAGGLLDEQFF. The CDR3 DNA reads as TGCGCCAGCAGCTTGGGACTAGCGGGGGGTCTCCTCGATGAGCAGTTCTTC.

The CDR3 spells CASSERGFAGELFF. The CDR3 DNA is TGTGCCAGCAGTGAAAGGGGTTTCGCCGGGGAGCTGTTTTTT. J is TRBJ2-2 and V is TRBV2; tentative D call: TRBD1 (5 bases). Germline loops: CDR1 SNHLY, CDR2 FYNNEI. Trimming removed 2 bases at V and 6 bases at J, with 10 bases between. This CDR3 region has 14 residues.

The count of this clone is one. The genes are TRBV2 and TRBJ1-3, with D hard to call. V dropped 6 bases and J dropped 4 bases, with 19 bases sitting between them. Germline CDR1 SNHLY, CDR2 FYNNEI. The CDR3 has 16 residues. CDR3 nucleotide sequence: TGTGCCAGCAGCAAAGAATTCGGGAATTTCGGAAACACCATATATTTT. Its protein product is CASSKEFGNFGNTIYF.

DNA of the CDR3: TGTGCCAGCAGCGTGAACAGGGGCTATGGCTACACCTTC. Protein: CASSVNRGYGYTF. The chain recombines TRBV11-2 with TRBJ1-2; 7 bases align to TRBD1. CDR1 is SGHAT, CDR2 FQNNGV, per germline. This CDR3 contains 13 residues. V lost 5 bases and J lost 4; bases outside the gene matches: 4.

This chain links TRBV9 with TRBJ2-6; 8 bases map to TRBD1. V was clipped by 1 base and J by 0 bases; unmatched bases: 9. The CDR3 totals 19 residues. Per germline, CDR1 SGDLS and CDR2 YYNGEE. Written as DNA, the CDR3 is TGTGCCAGCAGCGTAAACAGGGGGAATCGAAGCTCTGGGGCCAACGTCCTGACTTTC. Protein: CASSVNRGNRSSGANVLTF.

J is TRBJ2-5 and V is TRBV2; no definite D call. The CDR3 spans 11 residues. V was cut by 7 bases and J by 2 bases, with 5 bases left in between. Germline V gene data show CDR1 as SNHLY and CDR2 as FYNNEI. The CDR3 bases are TGTGCCAGCACAACTCAAGAGACCCAGTACTTC. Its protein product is CASTTQETQYF.

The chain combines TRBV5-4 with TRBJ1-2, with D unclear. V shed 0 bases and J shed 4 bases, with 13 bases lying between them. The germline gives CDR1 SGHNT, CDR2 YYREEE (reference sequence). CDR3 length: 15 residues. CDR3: CASSLGSSSTYGYTF. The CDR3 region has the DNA TGTGCCAGCAGCTTGGGCTCTAGCAGTACCTATGGCTACACCTTC.